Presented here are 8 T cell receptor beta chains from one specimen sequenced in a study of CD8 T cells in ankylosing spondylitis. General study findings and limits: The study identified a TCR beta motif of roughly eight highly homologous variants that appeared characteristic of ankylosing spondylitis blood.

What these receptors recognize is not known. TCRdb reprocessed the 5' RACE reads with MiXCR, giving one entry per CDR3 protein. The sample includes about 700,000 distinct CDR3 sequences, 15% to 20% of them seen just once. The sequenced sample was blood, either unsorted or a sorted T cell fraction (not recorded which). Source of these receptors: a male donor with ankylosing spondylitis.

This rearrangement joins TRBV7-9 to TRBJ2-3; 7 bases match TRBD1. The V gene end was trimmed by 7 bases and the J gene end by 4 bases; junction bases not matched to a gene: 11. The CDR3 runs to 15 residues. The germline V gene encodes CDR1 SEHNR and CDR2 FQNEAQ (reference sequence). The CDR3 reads CASTSRRQGPDTQYF. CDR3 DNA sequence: TGTGCCAGCACCTCGCGGCGACAGGGACCAGATACGCAGTATTTT.

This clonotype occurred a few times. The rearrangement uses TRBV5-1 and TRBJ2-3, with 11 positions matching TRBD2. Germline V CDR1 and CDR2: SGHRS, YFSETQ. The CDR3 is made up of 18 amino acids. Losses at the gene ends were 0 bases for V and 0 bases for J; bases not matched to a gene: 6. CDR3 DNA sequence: TGCGCCAGCAGCTTGGAACTAGCGGGGGTTCCTAGCACAGATACGCAGTATTTT. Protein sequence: CASSLELAGVPSTDTQYF. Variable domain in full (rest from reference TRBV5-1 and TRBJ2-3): KAGVTQTPRYLIKTRGQQVTLSCSPISGHRSVSWYQQTPGQGLQFLFEYFSETQRNKGNFPGRFSGRQFSNSRSEMNVSTLELGDSALYLCASSLELAGVPSTDTQYFGPGTRLTVL.

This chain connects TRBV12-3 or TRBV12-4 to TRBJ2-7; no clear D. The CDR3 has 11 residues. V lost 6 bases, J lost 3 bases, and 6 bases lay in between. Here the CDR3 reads CASRADYEQYF. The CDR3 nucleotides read TGTGCCAGCAGGGCGGACTACGAGCAGTACTTC.

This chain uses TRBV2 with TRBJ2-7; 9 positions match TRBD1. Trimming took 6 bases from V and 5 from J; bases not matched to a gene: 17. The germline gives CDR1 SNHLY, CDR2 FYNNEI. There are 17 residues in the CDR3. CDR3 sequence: CASSLNLPGQGTNEQYF. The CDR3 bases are TGTGCCAGCAGCCTTAATTTACCGGGACAGGGAACGAACGAGCAGTACTTC.

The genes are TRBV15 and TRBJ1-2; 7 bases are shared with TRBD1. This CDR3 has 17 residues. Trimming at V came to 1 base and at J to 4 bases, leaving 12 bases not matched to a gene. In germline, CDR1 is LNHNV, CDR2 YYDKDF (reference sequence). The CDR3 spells CATSRGGTGVFGYGYTF. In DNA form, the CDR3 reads TGTGCCACCAGCAGAGGAGGTACAGGGGTTTTCGGCTATGGCTACACCTTC.

In nucleotides, the CDR3 is TGTGCCAGCAGGGCTGCCGGGACAGGACAAGAGACCCAGTACTTC. Its translation is CASRAAGTGQETQYF. The chain uses TRBV12-3 or TRBV12-4 and TRBJ2-5, with 8 positions matching TRBD1. This CDR3 spans 15 amino acids. V trimming: 6 bases; J trimming: 2 bases; junction bases outside the gene matches: 8.

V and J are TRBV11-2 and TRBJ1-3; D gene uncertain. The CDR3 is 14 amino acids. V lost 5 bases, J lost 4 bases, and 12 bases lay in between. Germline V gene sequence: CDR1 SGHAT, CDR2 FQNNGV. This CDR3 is CASSLGLTGNTIYF. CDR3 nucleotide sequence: TGTGCCAGCAGCCTCGGCCTTACAGGAAACACCATATATTTT.

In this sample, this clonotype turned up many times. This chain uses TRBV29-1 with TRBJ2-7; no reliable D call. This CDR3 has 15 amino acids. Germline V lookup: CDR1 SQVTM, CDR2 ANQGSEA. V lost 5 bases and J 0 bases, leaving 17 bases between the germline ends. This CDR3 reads CSVQPTGPSSYEQYF. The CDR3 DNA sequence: TGCAGCGTTCAGCCGACTGGACCGTCCTCCTACGAGCAGTACTTC.